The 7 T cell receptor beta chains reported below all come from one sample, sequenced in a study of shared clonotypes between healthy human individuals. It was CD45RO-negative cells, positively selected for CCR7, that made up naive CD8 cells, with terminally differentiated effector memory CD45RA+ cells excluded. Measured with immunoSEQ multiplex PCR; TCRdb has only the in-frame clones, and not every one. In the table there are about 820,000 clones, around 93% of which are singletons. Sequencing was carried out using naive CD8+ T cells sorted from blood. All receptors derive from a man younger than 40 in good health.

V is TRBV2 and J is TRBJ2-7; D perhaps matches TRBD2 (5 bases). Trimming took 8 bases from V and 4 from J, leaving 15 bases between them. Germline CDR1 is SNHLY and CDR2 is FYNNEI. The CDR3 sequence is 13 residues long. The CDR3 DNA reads TGTGCCAGCCTAGAGGACGGGGAGTACGAGCAGTACTTC. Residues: CASLEDGEYEQYF.

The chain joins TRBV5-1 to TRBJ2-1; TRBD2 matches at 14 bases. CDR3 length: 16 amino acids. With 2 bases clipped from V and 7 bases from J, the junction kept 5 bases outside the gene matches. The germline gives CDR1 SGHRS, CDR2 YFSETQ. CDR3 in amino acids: CASSFRLAGGFNEQFF. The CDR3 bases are TGCGCCAGCAGCTTCCGACTAGCGGGAGGGTTTAATGAGCAGTTCTTC.

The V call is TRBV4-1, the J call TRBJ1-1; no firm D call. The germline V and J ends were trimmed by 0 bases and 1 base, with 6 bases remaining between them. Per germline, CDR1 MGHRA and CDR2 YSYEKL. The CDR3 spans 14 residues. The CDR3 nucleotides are TGCGCCAGCAGCCAAGATTACGGGAACACTGAAGCTTTCTTT. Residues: CASSQDYGNTEAFF.

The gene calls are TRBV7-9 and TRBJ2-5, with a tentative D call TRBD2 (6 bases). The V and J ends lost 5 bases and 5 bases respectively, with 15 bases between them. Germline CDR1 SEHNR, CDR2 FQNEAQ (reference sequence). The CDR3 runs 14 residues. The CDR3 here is CASSPKSGGETQYF. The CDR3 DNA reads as TGTGCCAGCAGCCCAAAAAGCGGAGGGGAGACCCAGTACTTC.

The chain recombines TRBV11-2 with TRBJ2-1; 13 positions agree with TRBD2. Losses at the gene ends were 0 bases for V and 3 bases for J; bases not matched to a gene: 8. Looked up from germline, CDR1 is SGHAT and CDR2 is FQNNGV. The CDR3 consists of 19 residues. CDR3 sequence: CASSLDLRTSGSHYNEQFF. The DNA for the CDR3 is TGTGCCAGCAGCTTAGATCTTCGGACTAGCGGGAGTCACTACAATGAGCAGTTCTTC.

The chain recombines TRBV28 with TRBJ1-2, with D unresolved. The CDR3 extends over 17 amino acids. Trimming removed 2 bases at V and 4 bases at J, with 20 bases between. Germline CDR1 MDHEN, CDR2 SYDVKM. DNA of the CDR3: TGTGCCAGCAGTTTAGGGCCGGGCCGGCAGTTACTCTATGGCTACACCTTC. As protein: CASSLGPGRQLLYGYTF.

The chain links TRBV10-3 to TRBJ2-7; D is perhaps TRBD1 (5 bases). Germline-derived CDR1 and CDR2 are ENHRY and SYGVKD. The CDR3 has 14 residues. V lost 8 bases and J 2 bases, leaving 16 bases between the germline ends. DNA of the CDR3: TGTGCCATCGGAGACAGAAATAAACCCTACGAGCAGTACTTC. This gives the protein CAIGDRNKPYEQYF.